This section outlines one T cell receptor beta chain sequence together with its context. What it recognizes is unknown. This sample stems from a study of T cell repertoires in cytomegalovirus infection. Study information: Public TCR beta signatures provided an indication of both CMV infection and a matching HLA type.

TCRdb reanalysed the reads using MiXCR and keeps one entry per CDR3 protein. Among a few hundred thousand distinct CDR3 sequences listed, 15% to 20% were seen once. Study-wide results and caveats: Clonotypes of TCR beta that were HLA-C-restricted and CMV-specific dominated the ex vivo response. Of the TCR beta families, the public ones yielded a cumulative frequency that identified carriers of CMV plus the relevant HLA.

The CDR3 has 14 amino acids. CDR1 is SNHLY and CDR2 is FYNNEI in the germline V gene. Trimming took 4 bases from V and 4 from J; bases not matched to a gene: 5. This clonotype originated in a human donor in good health (CMV status not recorded). Some clones in this sample may be carry-over from other donors' samples. V and J are TRBV2 and TRBJ2-3, with 7 bases aligning to TRBD1. The sequencing input was PBMCs. Here the CDR3 reads CASSVGTAADTQYF. DNA for the CDR3: TGTGCCAGCAGTGTCGGGACAGCTGCAGATACGCAGTATTTT.